This TCR beta chain was identified during a study of CD8+CD57+ T cells in acquired aplastic anemia. About the research overall: CD4+ and CD8+ cells, once sorted, gave DNA averaging 3.2 ug.

Study outcomes and limitations: Patients and controls had in common approximately 30 CD8+ CDR3 sequences. Patients and controls were not found to differ significantly in CD8+ Simpson's diversity.

The CDR3 sequence is 16 residues long. Per germline, CDR1 LNHNV and CDR2 YYDKDF (reference sequence). For this clonotype: What it binds is not known. The germline gene is not matched at one end of the junction; a read error may be the cause.

Sequenced patients had shown CD8+CD57+ cell expansion by flow cytometry. TCR beta VDJ and CDR3 profiling used genomic DNA as template. Each CDR3 protein gets one entry after TCRdb re-called the reads with MiXCR. The table records 150,000 to 200,000 distinct CDR3 sequences, 71% of them present only once. Specimen: sorted CD4+, CD8+, or CD8+CD57+ T cells (not recorded which) from PBMCs. The chain employs TRBV15 and TRBJ2-3, with 8 nucleotides matching TRBD2. The sequence was collected from a human donor with aplastic anemia. The CDR3 nucleotides are TGTGCCGCCAGCAGTGACTCGACGGGGGGGCCAGATACGCAGTATTTT. It yields the protein CAASSDSTGGPDTQYF. The entire variable domain, with the rest obtained from reference TRBV15 and TRBJ2-3, is as follows: DAMVIQNPRYQVTQFGKPVTLSCSQTLNHNVMYWYQQKSSQAPKLLFHYYDKDFNNEADTPDNFQSRRPNTSFCFLDIRSPGLGDTAMYLCAASSDSTGGPDTQYFGPGTRLTVL.